Presented here are 4 T cell receptor beta chains from one specimen sequenced in a study of blood T cell repertoires in COVID-19. The table came from immunoSEQ multiplex PCR; TCRdb's copy has only in-frame clones and leaves some out. In the table there are approximately 180,000 clones, around 85% of which are singletons. Sequences were obtained from peripheral blood. The receptors come from a human donor with active or convalescent COVID-19. The donor label of this sample is uncertain.

In this sample, this clone turned up a few times. The chain couples TRBV18 to TRBJ1-2, with D perhaps TRBD1 (5 bases). CDR3 length: 16 amino acids. Germline V lookup: CDR1 KGHSH, CDR2 LQKENI. The V end was cut by 1 base, the J end by 3 bases, with 15 bases between. This CDR3 is CASSPRTPGLDYGYTF. CDR3 DNA sequence: TGTGCCAGCTCACCACGGACACCAGGGCTGGACTATGGCTACACCTTC.

This chain joins TRBV6-5 and TRBJ1-2, with D perhaps TRBD1 (5 bases). The CDR3 is 16 amino acids. Trimming pared 2 bases from V and 8 bases from J, leaving 21 bases between. Germline V gene lookup returns CDR1 MNHEY and CDR2 SVGAGI. The CDR3 sequence is CASSYRGGSGALGYTF. For the CDR3, the DNA is TGTGCCAGCAGTTACCGGGGGGGAAGTGGGGCTCTCGGCTACACCTTC.

The chain couples TRBV7-9 to TRBJ2-1, with a weak D call TRBD2 (6 bases). Germline V CDR1 and CDR2: SEHNR, FQNEAQ (reference sequence). Trimming left V 7 bases short and J 0 bases short, with 22 bases between. The CDR3 contains 18 residues. CDR3 in amino acids: CASTRGERVTSSYNEQFF. In DNA, the CDR3 is TGTGCCAGCACACGCGGGGAGCGGGTTACCAGCTCCTACAATGAGCAGTTCTTC.

V gene TRBV29-1 combines with J gene TRBJ2-1; 13 bases map to TRBD2. V lost 6 bases to trimming and J lost 5 bases; unmatched junction nucleotides: 4. This CDR3 comprises 14 residues. From germline, CDR1 is SQVTM and CDR2 ANQGSEA. CDR3 loop: CSVGTSGTHNEQFF. The CDR3 region has the DNA TGCAGCGTGGGGACTAGCGGGACTCACAATGAGCAGTTCTTC.